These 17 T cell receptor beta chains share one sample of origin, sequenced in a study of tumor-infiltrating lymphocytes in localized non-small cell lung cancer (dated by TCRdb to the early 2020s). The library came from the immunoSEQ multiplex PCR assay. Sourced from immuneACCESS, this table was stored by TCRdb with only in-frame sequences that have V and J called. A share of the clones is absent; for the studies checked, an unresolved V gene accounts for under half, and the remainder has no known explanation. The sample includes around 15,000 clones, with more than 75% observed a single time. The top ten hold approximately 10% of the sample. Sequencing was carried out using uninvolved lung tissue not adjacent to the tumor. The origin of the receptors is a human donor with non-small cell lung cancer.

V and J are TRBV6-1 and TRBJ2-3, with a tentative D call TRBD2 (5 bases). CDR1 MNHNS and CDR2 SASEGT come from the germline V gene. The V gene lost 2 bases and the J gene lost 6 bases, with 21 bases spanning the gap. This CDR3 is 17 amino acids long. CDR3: CASSELLGQRERDTQYF. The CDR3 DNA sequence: TGTGCCAGCAGTGAACTTTTAGGGCAACGGGAAAGGGATACGCAGTATTTT.

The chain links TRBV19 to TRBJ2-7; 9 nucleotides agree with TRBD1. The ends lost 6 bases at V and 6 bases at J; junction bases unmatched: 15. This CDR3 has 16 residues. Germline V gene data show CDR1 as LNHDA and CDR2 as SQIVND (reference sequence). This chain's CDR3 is CASSDTRQGGLLEQYF. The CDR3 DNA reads TGTGCCAGTAGCGACACTCGACAGGGGGGTCTACTCGAGCAGTACTTC.

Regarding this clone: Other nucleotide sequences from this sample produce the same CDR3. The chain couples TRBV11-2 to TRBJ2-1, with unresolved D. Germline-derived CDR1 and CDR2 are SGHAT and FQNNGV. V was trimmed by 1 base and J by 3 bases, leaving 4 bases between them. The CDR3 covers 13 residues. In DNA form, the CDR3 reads TGTGCCAGCAGCTTAGGGGACTACAATGAGCAGTTCTTC. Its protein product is CASSLGDYNEQFF.

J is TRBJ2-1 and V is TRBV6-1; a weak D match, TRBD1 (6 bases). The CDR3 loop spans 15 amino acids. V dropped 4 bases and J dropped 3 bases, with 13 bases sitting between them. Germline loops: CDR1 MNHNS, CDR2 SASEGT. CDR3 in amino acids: CASSAMTGYYNEQFF. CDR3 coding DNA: TGTGCCAGCAGTGCTATGACAGGATACTACAATGAGCAGTTCTTC.

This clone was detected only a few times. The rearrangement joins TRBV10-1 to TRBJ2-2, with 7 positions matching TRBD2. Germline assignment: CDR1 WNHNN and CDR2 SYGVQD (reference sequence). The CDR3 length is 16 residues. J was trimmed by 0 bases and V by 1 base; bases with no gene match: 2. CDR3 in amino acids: CASSEYAGANTGELFF. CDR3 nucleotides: TGCGCCAGCAGTGAGTACGCGGGAGCGAACACCGGGGAGCTGTTTTTT.

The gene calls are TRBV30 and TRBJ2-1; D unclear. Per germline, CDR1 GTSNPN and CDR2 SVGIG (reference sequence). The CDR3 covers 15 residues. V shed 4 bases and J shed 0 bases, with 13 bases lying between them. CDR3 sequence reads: CAWMSGQSSYNEQFF. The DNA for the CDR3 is TGTGCCTGGATGAGTGGTCAGAGCTCCTACAATGAGCAGTTCTTC. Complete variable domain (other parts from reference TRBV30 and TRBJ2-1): SQTIHQWPATLVQPVGSPLSLECTVEGTSNPNLYWYRQAAGRGLQLLFYSVGIGQISSEVPQNLSASRPQDRQFILSSKKLLLSDSGFYLCAWMSGQSSYNEQFFGPGTRLTVL.

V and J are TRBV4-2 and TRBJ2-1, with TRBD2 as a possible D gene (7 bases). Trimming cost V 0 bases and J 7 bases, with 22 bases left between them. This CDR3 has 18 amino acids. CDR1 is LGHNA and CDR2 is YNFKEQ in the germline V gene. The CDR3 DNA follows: TGTGCCAGCAGCCAAGATCCCGCTAGCGGATGGGGGCGGAATGAGCAGTTCTTC. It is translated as CASSQDPASGWGRNEQFF.

CDR3: CASSLDVSSETQYF. DNA of the CDR3: TGTGCCAGCAGCTTAGATGTAAGCTCAGAGACCCAGTACTTC. V usage is TRBV7-2 and J usage is TRBJ2-5; D unresolved. The germline V gene has CDR1 SGHTA and CDR2 FQGNSA. CDR3 size: 14 residues. V was clipped by 1 base and J by 4 bases, with 10 bases between them.

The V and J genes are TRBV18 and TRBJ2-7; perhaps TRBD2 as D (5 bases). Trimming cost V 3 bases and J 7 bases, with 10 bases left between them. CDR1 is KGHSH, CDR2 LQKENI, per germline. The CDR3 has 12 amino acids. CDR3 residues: CASSPSTGEQYF. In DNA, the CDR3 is TGTGCCAGCTCACCCTCGACGGGGGAGCAGTACTTC.

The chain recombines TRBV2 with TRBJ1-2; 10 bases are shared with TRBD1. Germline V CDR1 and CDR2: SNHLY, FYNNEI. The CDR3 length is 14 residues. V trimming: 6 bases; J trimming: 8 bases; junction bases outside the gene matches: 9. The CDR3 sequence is CASRGQGVRGGYTF. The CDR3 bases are TGTGCCAGCAGAGGACAGGGGGTGAGGGGCGGCTACACCTTC.

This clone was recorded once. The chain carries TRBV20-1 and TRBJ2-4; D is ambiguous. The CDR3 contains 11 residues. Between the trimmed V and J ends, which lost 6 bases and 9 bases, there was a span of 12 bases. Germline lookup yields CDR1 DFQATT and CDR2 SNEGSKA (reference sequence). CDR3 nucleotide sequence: TGCAGTGCAACCGGCTTCACCATTCAGTACTTC. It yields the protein CSATGFTIQYF.

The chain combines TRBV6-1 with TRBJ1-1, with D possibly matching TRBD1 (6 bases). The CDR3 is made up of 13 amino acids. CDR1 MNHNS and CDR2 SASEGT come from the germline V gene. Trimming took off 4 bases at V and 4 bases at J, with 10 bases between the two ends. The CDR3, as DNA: TGTGCCAGCAGTGCGGCCAGGGGCACTGAAGCTTTCTTT. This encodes CASSAARGTEAFF.

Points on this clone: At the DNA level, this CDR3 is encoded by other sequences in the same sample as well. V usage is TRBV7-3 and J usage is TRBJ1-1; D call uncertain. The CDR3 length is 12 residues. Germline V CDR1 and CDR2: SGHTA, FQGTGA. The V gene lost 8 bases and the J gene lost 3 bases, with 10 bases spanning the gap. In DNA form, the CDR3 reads TGTGCCAGCCGTTCTGAGCACACTGAAGCTTTCTTT. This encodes CASRSEHTEAFF.

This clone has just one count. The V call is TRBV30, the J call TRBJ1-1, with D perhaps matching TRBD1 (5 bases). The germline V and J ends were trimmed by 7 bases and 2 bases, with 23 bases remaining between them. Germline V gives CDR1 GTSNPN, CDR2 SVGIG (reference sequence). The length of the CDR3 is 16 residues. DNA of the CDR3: TGTGCCTACTTGGCAGGGTCAAGCGTCTACAACACTGAAGCTTTCTTT. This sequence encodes CAYLAGSSVYNTEAFF.

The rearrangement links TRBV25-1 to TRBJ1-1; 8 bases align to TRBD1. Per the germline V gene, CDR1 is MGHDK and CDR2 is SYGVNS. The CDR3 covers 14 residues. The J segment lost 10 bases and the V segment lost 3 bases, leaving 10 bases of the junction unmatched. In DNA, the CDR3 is TGTGCCAGCAGTGACGGGACAGGCGTTAGGGGAGCTTTCTTT. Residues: CASSDGTGVRGAFF. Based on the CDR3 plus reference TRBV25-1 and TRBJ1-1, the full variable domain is EADIYQTPRYLVIGTGKKITLECSQTMGHDKMYWYQQDPGMELHLIHYSYGVNSTEKGDLSSESTVSRIRTEHFPLTLESARPSHTSQYLCASSDGTGVRGAFFGQGTRLTVV.

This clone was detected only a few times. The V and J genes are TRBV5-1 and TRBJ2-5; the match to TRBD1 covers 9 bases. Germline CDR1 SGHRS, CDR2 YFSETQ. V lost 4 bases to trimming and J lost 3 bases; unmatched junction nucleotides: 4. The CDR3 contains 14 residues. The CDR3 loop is CASSRGQGKETQYF. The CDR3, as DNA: TGCGCCAGCAGCAGGGGACAGGGAAAAGAGACCCAGTACTTC.

DNA of the CDR3: TGTGCCAGCAGGACAGGGATAGTCGTCAATGAGCAGTTCTTC. Translating gives CASRTGIVVNEQFF. The chain joins TRBV6-1 to TRBJ2-1; TRBD1 matches 7 bases. V trimming: 6 bases; J trimming: 6 bases; junction bases outside the gene matches: 8. There are 14 residues in the CDR3. The germline gives CDR1 MNHNS, CDR2 SASEGT.